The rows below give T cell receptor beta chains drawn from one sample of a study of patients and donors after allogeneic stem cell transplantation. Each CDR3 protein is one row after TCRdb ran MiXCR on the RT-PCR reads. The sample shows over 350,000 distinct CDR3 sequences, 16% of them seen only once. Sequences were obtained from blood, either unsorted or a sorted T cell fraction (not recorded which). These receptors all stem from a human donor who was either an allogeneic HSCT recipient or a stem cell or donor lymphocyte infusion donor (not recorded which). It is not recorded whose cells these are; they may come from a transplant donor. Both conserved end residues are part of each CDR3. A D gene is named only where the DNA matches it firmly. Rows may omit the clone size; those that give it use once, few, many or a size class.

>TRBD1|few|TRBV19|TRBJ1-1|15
TGTGCCAGTAGTCCACGGACAGGGGGGAGGGCTGAAGCTTTCTTT
CASSPRTGGRAEAFF
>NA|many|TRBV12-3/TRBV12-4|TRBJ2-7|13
TGTGCCAGCAGTACAATAAGGACCTACGAGCAGTACTTC
CASSTIRTYEQYF
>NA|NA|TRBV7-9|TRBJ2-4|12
TGTGCCAGCAGCCCCCAGGGACACATTCAGTACTTC
CASSPQGHIQYF
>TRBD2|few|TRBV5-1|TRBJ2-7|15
TGCGCCAGCAGCTCCGGACTAGCGGGGGGCTACGAGCAGTACTTC
CASSSGLAGGYEQYF
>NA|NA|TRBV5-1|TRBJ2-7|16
TGCGCCAGCAGCACCTATACGGGACGGAGGAACTACGAGCAGTACTTC
CASSTYTGRRNYEQYF
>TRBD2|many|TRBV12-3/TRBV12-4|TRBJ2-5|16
TGTGCCAGCAGTTTCCTACCTAGCGGGAGTGAAAAGACCCAGTACTTC
CASSFLPSGSEKTQYF
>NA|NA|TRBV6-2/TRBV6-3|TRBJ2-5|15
TGTGCCAGCAGTTACCCGCAATTTTACCAAGAGACCCAGTACTTC
CASSYPQFYQETQYF
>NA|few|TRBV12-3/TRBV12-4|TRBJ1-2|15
TGTGCCAGCAGTCCGCGGAGGGACCGGTGGTATGGCTACACCTTC
CASSPRRDRWYGYTF
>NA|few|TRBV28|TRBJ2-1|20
TGTGCCAGCAGACACGGGTGGAGCAATATCGAGTTTGGGGTTTACAATGAGCAGTTCTTC
CASRHGWSNIEFGVYNEQFF
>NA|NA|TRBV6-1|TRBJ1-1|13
TGTGCCAGCAGAGCCGGGGCTTACACTGAAGCTTTCTTT
CASRAGAYTEAFF
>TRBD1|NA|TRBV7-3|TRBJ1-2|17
TGTGCCAGCAGCTTAGGGACAGCGTCCTCCGGCCACTATGGCTACACCTTC
CASSLGTASSGHYGYTF
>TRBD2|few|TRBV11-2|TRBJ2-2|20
TGTGCCAGCAGTAGCTTTTTCGGGACTAGCGGGAGCACGAACACCGGGGAGCTGTTTTTT
CASSSFFGTSGSTNTGELFF
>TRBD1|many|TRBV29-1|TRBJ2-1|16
TGCAGCGTGCACGGGACAGGGGTTAGCTCCTACAATGAGCAGTTCTTC
CSVHGTGVSSYNEQFF
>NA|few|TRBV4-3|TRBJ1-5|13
TGCGCCAGCAGCCAAGTCCTTGGACAGCCCCAGCATTTT
CASSQVLGQPQHF
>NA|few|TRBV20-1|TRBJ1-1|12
TGCAGTGCTAGACAGCCGAACACTGAAGCTTTCTTT
CSARQPNTEAFF
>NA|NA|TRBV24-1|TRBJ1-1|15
TGTGCCACCAGTGATTTGGGGCGGCCGAACACTGAAGCTTTCTTT
CATSDLGRPNTEAFF
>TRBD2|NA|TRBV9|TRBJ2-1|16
TGTGCCAGCAGCGTAGGAGGGACTAGCGTGGACAATGAGCAGTTCTTC
CASSVGGTSVDNEQFF
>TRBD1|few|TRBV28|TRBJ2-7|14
TGTGCCAGCGTCCCGCCGGGACAGGTCTACGAGCAGTACTTC
CASVPPGQVYEQYF
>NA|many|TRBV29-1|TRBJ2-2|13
TGCAGCGTCTTAGCTGGGGACACCGGGGAGCTGTTTTTT
CSVLAGDTGELFF
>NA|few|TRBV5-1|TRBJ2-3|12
TGCGCCAGCAGCATGCACACAGATACGCAGTATTTT
CASSMHTDTQYF
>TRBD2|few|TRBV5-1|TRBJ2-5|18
TGCGCCAGCAGCTTGGGACTAGCGGGGGCCAGAGCCCAAGAGACCCAGTACTTC
CASSLGLAGARAQETQYF
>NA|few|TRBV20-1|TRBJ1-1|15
TGCAGTGCTAGAGATCAGGCTTCGGGGAACACTGAAGCTTTCTTT
CSARDQASGNTEAFF
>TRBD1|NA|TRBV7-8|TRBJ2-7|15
TGTGCCAGCAGCCAAAGGACAGGGAGGTCGAAAGAGCAGTACTTC
CASSQRTGRSKEQYF
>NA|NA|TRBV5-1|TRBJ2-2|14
TGCGCCAGCAGCCCTTCGTTTTCCACCGGGGAGCTGTTTTTT
CASSPSFSTGELFF
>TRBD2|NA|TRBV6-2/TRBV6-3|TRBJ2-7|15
TGTGCCAGCAGTAAACAACTAGCGGGAGGGCCCGAGCAGTACTTC
CASSKQLAGGPEQYF
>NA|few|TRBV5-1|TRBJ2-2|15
TGCGCCAGCAGCTTGATGCGGGCTAACACCGGGGAGCTGTTTTTT
CASSLMRANTGELFF
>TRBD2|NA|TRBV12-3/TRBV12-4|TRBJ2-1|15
TGTGCCAGCAGGGGAGCGGGAGCAATTGTTAATGAGCAGTTCTTC
CASRGAGAIVNEQFF
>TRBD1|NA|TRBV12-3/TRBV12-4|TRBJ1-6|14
TGTGCCAGCACCCGGGACAGCCACAGGTCACCCCTCCACTTT
CASTRDSHRSPLHF
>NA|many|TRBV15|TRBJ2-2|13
TGTGCCACCAGCAGACTATTACCCGGGGAGCTGTTTTTT
CATSRLLPGELFF
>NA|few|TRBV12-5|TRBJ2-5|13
TGTGCTAGTGGTTTGAAAGGGCAAGAGACCCAGTACTTC
CASGLKGQETQYF
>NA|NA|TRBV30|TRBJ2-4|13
TGTGCCTGGGAGGAGGGACCGTCCGACATTCAGTACTTC
CAWEEGPSDIQYF
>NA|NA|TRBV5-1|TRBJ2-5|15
TGCGCCAGCAGCTTGGAGGGACGGCTAATGGAGACCCAGTACTTC
CASSLEGRLMETQYF
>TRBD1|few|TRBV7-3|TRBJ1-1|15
TGTGCCAGCAGCTTAGCAGGGGGCGGGCCCCCTGGAGCTTTCTTT
CASSLAGGGPPGAFF
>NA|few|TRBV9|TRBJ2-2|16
TGTGCCAGCAGCGTAGCGACAAAAACGAACACCGGGGAGCTGTTTTTT
CASSVATKTNTGELFF